The 12 T cell receptor beta chains in this list originate from one sample, sequenced in a study of blood T cell repertoires in COVID-19 (TCRdb year 2020). Preparation of the library involved the immunoSEQ multiplex PCR assay. TCRdb re-hosts the immuneACCESS table, in-frame sequences only. Its copies lack some clones; in the studies checked, an unresolved V gene accounts for under half of them, and the cause for the rest is not known. The sample table records about 200,000 clones; around 82% of these occur just once. The biggest ten clones account for about 12% of the sample. Sequencing input: peripheral blood. These receptors came from a woman in her thirties or forties with acute or convalescent COVID-19.

In this sample, this clone turned up once. The chain employs TRBV11-2 and TRBJ2-3; tentative D call: TRBD2 (6 bases). The germline CDR1 and CDR2 sequences are SGHAT and FQNNGV. V lost 4 bases, J lost 2 bases, and 13 bases lay in between. The CDR3 covers 15 residues. The CDR3 reads CASSSRGTHTDTQYF. DNA for the CDR3: TGTGCCAGCAGCTCCCGGGGGACCCACACAGATACGCAGTATTTT.

The rearrangement uses TRBV27 and TRBJ1-1; the D gene is possibly TRBD1 (6 bases). The germline CDR1 and CDR2 sequences are MNHEY and SMNVEV (reference sequence). The CDR3 length is 13 residues. The ends were cut back, 2 bases at V and 5 bases at J, with 9 bases in the middle. The chain's CDR3 is CASSLGGQTEAFF. The DNA of the CDR3 is TGTGCCAGCAGTTTAGGCGGACAGACTGAAGCTTTCTTT.

This clone was detected only once. The rearrangement links TRBV19 to TRBJ2-7; 11 bases align to TRBD1. The J segment lost 5 bases and the V segment lost 4 bases, leaving 1 base of the junction unmatched. The CDR3 totals 13 residues. Germline V gene lookup returns CDR1 LNHDA and CDR2 SQIVND (reference sequence). The CDR3 here is CASSRDRGDEQYF. The CDR3 DNA sequence: TGTGCCAGTAGTAGGGACAGGGGGGACGAGCAGTACTTC.

J is TRBJ2-1 and V is TRBV3-1 (or the pseudogene TRBV3-2); 7 bases are a match to TRBD2. The CDR3 sequence is 14 residues long. From germline, CDR1 is LGHDT and CDR2 YNNKEL (reference sequence). J was trimmed by 8 bases and V by 4 bases; bases with no gene match: 8. CDR3 amino acids: CASSRGGVRDEQFF. Written as DNA, the CDR3 is TGTGCCAGCAGCCGTGGGGGGGTTCGGGATGAGCAGTTCTTC.

The sample holds one count of this clone. This sequence joins TRBV6-2 or TRBV6-3 and TRBJ1-1, with D possibly matching TRBD1 (6 bases). Germline-derived CDR1 and CDR2 are MNHEY and SVGEGT. V gave up 5 bases and J gave up 4 bases, with 20 bases separating them. The CDR3 spans 16 residues. The CDR3 spells CASSGVRQVVGTEAFF. CDR3 nucleotides: TGTGCCAGCAGTGGAGTAAGACAGGTTGTGGGCACTGAAGCTTTCTTT.

This clone occurred a few times. CDR3 in amino acids: CASWSGTSDYNEQFF. DNA of the CDR3: TGCGCCAGCTGGTCTGGGACTAGTGACTACAATGAGCAGTTCTTC. The genes are TRBV5-1 and TRBJ2-1; 8 bases are shared with TRBD2. V gave up 7 bases and J gave up 3 bases; unmatched junction bases: 9. This CDR3 comprises 15 residues. From germline, CDR1 is SGHRS and CDR2 YFSETQ.

This sequence joins TRBV27 and TRBJ2-7; D might be TRBD2 (6 bases). The CDR3 consists of 13 residues. Trimming cost V 4 bases and J 4 bases, with 11 bases left between them. Germline CDR1 reads MNHEY; CDR2 reads SMNVEV (reference sequence). In DNA, the CDR3 is TGTGCCAGCAGTTCGCGGGATCTTTACGAGCAGTACTTC. It yields the protein CASSSRDLYEQYF.

The chain uses TRBV4-3 and TRBJ1-1, with a possible D match to TRBD1 (5 bases). The CDR3 loop spans 14 amino acids. Germline V gene data show CDR1 as LGHNA and CDR2 as YSLEER. V was shortened by 2 bases and J by 8 bases, with 15 bases between the two germline ends. The CDR3 reads CASSQSLQAIEAFF. CDR3 DNA: TGCGCCAGCAGCCAAAGTTTACAGGCCATAGAAGCTTTCTTT.

The chain has TRBV11-2 and TRBJ1-1, with TRBD1 matching over 12 bases. This CDR3 is built from 16 residues. The V gene end was trimmed by 1 base and the J gene end by 4 bases; junction bases not matched to a gene: 4. Germline assignment: CDR1 SGHAT and CDR2 FQNNGV. The CDR3 loop reads CASSLGDRGLGTEAFF. CDR3 DNA: TGTGCCAGCAGCTTAGGGGACAGGGGGCTCGGCACTGAAGCTTTCTTT.

This rearrangement joins TRBV4-3 to TRBJ2-2; perhaps TRBD2 as D (5 bases). The germline gives CDR1 LGHNA, CDR2 YSLEER. The V gene lost 0 bases and the J gene lost 8 bases, with 13 bases spanning the gap. The CDR3 has 15 amino acids. CDR3: CASSQDPGGGGELFF. CDR3 in DNA: TGCGCCAGCAGCCAAGATCCCGGAGGTGGGGGGGAGCTGTTTTTT.

The chain is built from TRBV19 and TRBJ1-5; no reliable D call. V lost 5 bases, J lost 4 bases, and 9 bases lay in between. Germline V gene sequence: CDR1 LNHDA, CDR2 SQIVND (reference sequence). This CDR3 region has 13 residues. The chain's CDR3 is CASSFSGNQPQHF. The CDR3 bases are TGTGCCAGTAGTTTTTCAGGTAATCAGCCCCAGCATTTT.

The CDR3 DNA sequence: TGTGCCAGCAGCCAAGAGGGTCCACTAGTAAGCGAGCAGTACTTC. Its translation is CASSQEGPLVSEQYF. V usage is TRBV3-1 (or the pseudogene TRBV3-2) and J usage is TRBJ2-7; tentative D call: TRBD2 (5 bases). The ends were cut back, 0 bases at V and 6 bases at J, with 15 bases in the middle. Germline V CDR1 and CDR2: LGHDT, YNNKEL (reference sequence). The length of the CDR3 is 15 residues.